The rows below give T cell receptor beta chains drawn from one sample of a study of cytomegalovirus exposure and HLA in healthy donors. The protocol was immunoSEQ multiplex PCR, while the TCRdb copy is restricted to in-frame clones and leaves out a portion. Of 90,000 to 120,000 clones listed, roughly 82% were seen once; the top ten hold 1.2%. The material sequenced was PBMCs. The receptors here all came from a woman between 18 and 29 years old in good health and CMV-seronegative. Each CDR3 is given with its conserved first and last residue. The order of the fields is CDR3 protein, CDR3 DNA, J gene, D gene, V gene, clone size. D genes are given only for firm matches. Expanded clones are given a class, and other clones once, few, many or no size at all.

CASSLERGTGNEKLFF	TGCGCCAGCAGCCTCGAGAGAGGGACAGGGAATGAAAAACTGTTTTTT	TRBJ1-4	TRBD1	TRBV4-3	NA
CAWSVETSRWDTQYF	TGTGCCTGGAGTGTAGAGACTAGTAGATGGGATACGCAGTATTTT	TRBJ2-3	NA	TRBV30	NA
CASSDHGLVGETQYF	TGTGCCAGCAGTGACCACGGACTAGTCGGGGAGACCCAGTACTTC	TRBJ2-5	TRBD2	TRBV25-1	once
CASCLGGGETQYF	TGTGCCAGCTGTCTCGGGGGTGGGGAGACCCAGTACTTC	TRBJ2-5	NA	TRBV28	NA
CASSLNGGGDTQYF	TGTGCCAGCAGCTTAAATGGGGGCGGAGATACGCAGTATTTT	TRBJ2-3	NA	TRBV7-3	NA
CASSFPYREIDTQYF	TGTGCCAGCAGCTTCCCCTACCGGGAGATAGATACGCAGTATTTT	TRBJ2-3	NA	TRBV5-5	NA
CASSRGTSYEQYF	TGTGCCAGCAGCAGGGGGACATCCTACGAGCAGTACTTC	TRBJ2-7	TRBD1	TRBV6-5	NA
CASSSGTGGAYGYTF	TGTGCCAGCAGCTCAGGGACAGGGGGGGCTTATGGCTACACCTTC	TRBJ1-2	TRBD1	TRBV7-9	NA
CASTLATGGYYEQYF	TGCGCCAGCACTCTCGCGACAGGGGGTTACTACGAGCAGTACTTC	TRBJ2-7	TRBD1	TRBV5-1	NA
CASSLLFEDSISTDTQYF	TGTGCCAGCAGCTTGCTTTTTGAGGACAGTATTAGCACAGATACGCAGTATTTT	TRBJ2-3	NA	TRBV5-6	NA
CAIGNQLGNEKLFF	TGTGCCATCGGTAATCAGTTGGGCAATGAAAAACTGTTTTTT	TRBJ1-4	NA	TRBV10-3	NA
CASSLTGANEKLFF	TGTGCCAGCAGCTTAACAGGGGCTAATGAAAAACTGTTTTTT	TRBJ1-4	TRBD1	TRBV5-6	NA
CASSLWGDLSYNEQFF	TGTGCCAGCAGCTTATGGGGGGACCTATCCTACAATGAGCAGTTCTTC	TRBJ2-1	NA	TRBV7-6	NA
CAWSRLARMNEQFF	TGTGCCTGGAGTCGACTAGCACGAATGAATGAGCAGTTCTTC	TRBJ2-1	TRBD2	TRBV30	NA
CASSPRDRGREQYF	TGTGCCAGCTCACCTCGGGACAGGGGACGCGAGCAGTACTTC	TRBJ2-7	TRBD1	TRBV18	NA
CASSVRENNEQFF	TGTGCCAGCAGTGTTCGGGAGAACAATGAGCAGTTCTTC	TRBJ2-1	NA	TRBV6-4	NA
CASSKRGRGETQYF	TGTGCCAGCAGCAAAAGGGGGCGCGGAGAGACCCAGTACTTC	TRBJ2-5	NA	TRBV21-1	NA
CASSPAKSGGYYEQYF	TGTGCCAGCTCACCAGCGAAGTCAGGGGGGTACTACGAGCAGTACTTC	TRBJ2-7	NA	TRBV18	NA
CASRGTSDGWDEQFF	TGTGCCAGCAGAGGGACTAGCGATGGGTGGGATGAGCAGTTCTTC	TRBJ2-1	TRBD2	TRBV25-1	NA
CASSQQRTAYNEQFF	TGCGCCAGCAGCCAACAGAGGACAGCCTACAATGAGCAGTTCTTC	TRBJ2-1	NA	TRBV4-3	NA
CASSRSYEQYF	TGTGCCAGCAGCCGAAGCTACGAGCAGTACTTC	TRBJ2-7	NA	TRBV7-2	NA
CASSSWDRGGSYEQYF	TGTGCCAGCAGCTCGTGGGACAGGGGAGGATCCTACGAGCAGTACTTC	TRBJ2-7	TRBD1	TRBV11-1	NA
CASSSRTSGSTDTQYF	TGCGCCAGCAGCTCCCGGACTAGCGGCAGCACAGATACGCAGTATTTT	TRBJ2-3	TRBD2	TRBV5-1	NA
CAISEDYEQYF	TGTGCCATCAGTGAGGACTACGAGCAGTACTTC	TRBJ2-7	NA	TRBV10-3	NA
CASSESVGASYEQYF	TGTGCCAGCAGTGAATCGGTGGGGGCGAGTTACGAGCAGTACTTC	TRBJ2-7	NA	TRBV6-1	many
CASSEGGTSGRYGRFF	TGTGCCAGCAGCGAAGGCGGGACTAGCGGGAGGTATGGTAGGTTCTTC	TRBJ2-1	TRBD2	TRBV28	NA